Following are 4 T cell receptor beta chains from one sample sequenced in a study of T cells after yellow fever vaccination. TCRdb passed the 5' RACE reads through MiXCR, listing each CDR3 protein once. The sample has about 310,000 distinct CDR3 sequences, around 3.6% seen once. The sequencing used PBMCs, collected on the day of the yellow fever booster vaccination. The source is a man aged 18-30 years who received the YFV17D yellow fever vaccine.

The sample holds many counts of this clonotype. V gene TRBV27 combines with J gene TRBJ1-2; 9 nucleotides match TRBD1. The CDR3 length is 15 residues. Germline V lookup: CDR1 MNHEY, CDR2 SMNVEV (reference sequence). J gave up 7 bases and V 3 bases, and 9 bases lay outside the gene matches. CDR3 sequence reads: CASSFTRTGEFGYTF. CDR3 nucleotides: TGTGCCAGCAGTTTCACAAGGACAGGGGAGTTTGGCTACACCTTC.

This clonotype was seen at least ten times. The CDR3 sequence is CASSRDFPTYEQYV. DNA for the CDR3: TGCGCCAGCAGCCGGGACTTTCCGACCTACGAGCAGTACGTC. This chain uses TRBV4-1 with TRBJ2-7; D possibly corresponds to TRBD2 (6 bases). Germline V gene lookup returns CDR1 MGHRA and CDR2 YSYEKL. V dropped 4 bases and J dropped 2 bases, with 12 bases sitting between them. This CDR3 is 14 amino acids long.

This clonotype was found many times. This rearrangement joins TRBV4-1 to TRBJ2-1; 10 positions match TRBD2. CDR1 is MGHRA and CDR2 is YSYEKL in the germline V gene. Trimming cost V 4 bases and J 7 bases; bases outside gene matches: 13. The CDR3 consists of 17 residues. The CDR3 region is CASSRSPGLAGENEQFF. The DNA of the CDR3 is TGCGCCAGCAGCCGCTCCCCGGGGCTAGCGGGAGAAAATGAGCAGTTCTTC.

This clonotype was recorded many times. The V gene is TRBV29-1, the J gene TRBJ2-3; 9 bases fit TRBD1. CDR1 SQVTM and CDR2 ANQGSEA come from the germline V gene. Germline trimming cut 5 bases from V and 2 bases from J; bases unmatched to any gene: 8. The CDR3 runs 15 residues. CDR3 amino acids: CSVIWTGAPTDTQYF. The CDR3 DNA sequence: TGCAGCGTTATCTGGACAGGGGCCCCCACAGATACGCAGTATTTT.